The next 8 T cell receptor beta chains were all read from a single sample in a study of response to subunit inactivated influenza vaccine. TCRdb re-called the RT-PCR reads through MiXCR, storing one row per CDR3 protein. The sample gives 150,000 to 200,000 distinct CDR3 sequences, about 10% of which show up once; about a third is in the top ten. The source was CD8+ T cells sorted from PBMCs, collected around 2 years after vaccination. These receptors all come from a man between 50 and 69 years old who received an inactivated influenza vaccine.

In this sample, this clonotype turned up a few times. The gene calls are TRBV21-1 and TRBJ1-2. TRBV21-1 is a listed pseudogene. The CDR3 has 16 residues. CDR3 DNA: TGTGCCAGCAGCAGACCTATCGGGCCCATCTGCTATGGCTACACCTTC. As protein: CASSRPIGPICYGYTF.

V is TRBV29-1 and J is TRBJ2-1; TRBD2 agrees at 15 bases. The CDR3 is made up of 17 amino acids. The junction had 6 bases not matched to a gene; V was cut back by 6 bases and J by 0 bases. Germline V lookup: CDR1 SQVTM, CDR2 ANQGSEA. The chain's CDR3 is CSVEGLAGGSSYNEQFF. The CDR3, as DNA: TGCAGCGTGGAGGGACTAGCGGGAGGAAGCTCCTACAATGAGCAGTTCTTC.

The CDR3 coding sequence is TGTGCCAGCAGTTTACGTGGGGGTGGTCAGCCCCAGCATTTT. Amino acid sequence: CASSLRGGGQPQHF. The J gene is TRBJ1-5, the V gene TRBV28; TRBD1 is a possible D gene (5 bases). Germline CDR1 reads MDHEN; CDR2 reads SYDVKM. The ends were cut back, 2 bases at V and 6 bases at J, with 11 bases in the middle. This CDR3 has 14 residues.

This sequence joins TRBV20-1 and TRBJ2-1; D ambiguous. V lost 1 base to trimming and J lost 4 bases, with 8 bases between them. The CDR3 contains 13 residues. The germline CDR1 and CDR2 sequences are DFQATT and SNEGSKA (reference sequence). CDR3 DNA sequence: TGCAGTGCTAGAGTGACGGGTTACAATGAGCAGTTCTTC. Its translation is CSARVTGYNEQFF.

The rearrangement links TRBV2 to TRBJ2-5, with D perhaps TRBD2 (6 bases). Germline V gives CDR1 SNHLY, CDR2 FYNNEI. The V end lost 6 bases, the J end lost 5 bases, and 10 bases lay between the germline ends. CDR3 size: 12 residues. CDR3 protein: CASRGTLETQYF. The CDR3 DNA sequence: TGTGCCAGCAGGGGGACTCTGGAGACCCAGTACTTC.

The chain employs TRBV3-1 and TRBJ2-5, with D hard to call. Per the germline V gene, CDR1 is LGHDT and CDR2 is YNNKEL (reference sequence). The CDR3 covers 16 residues. V lost 4 bases to trimming and J lost 3 bases, with 18 bases between them. The CDR3 here is CASSPFLAEMEETQYF. DNA of the CDR3: TGTGCCAGCAGCCCCTTCCTGGCGGAGATGGAAGAGACCCAGTACTTC.

A few counts support this clonotype. V gene TRBV27 combines with J gene TRBJ2-3; no clear D gene. This CDR3 comprises 13 residues. V was clipped by 5 bases and J by 0 bases, with 6 bases between them. Germline CDR1 and CDR2: MNHEY and SMNVEV (reference sequence). CDR3 region: CASSLLSTDTQYF. Here the CDR3 DNA reads TGTGCCAGCAGTCTTTTGAGCACAGATACGCAGTATTTT.

The V gene is TRBV6-1, the J gene TRBJ1-3; D remains ambiguous. CDR1 and CDR2 from the germline V gene are MNHNS and SASEGT. The CDR3 contains 15 residues. Trimming took 5 bases from V and 0 from J, leaving 11 bases between them. In DNA, the CDR3 is TGTGCCAGCAGTCCAGGCGTCCACTCTGGAAACACCATATATTTT. Encoded protein: CASSPGVHSGNTIYF.